Shown below are 15 T cell receptor beta chains from a single sample sequenced in a study of blood T cell repertoires in COVID-19. Profiling relied on immunoSEQ multiplex PCR, and the TCRdb table lists in-frame clones only, not all of them. This table holds fewer than 350,000 clones, 85% found once. Material for sequencing was PBMCs or T cells enriched from blood (not recorded which). The receptors stem from a woman aged 30 to 39 who had been exposed to COVID-19.

The chain links TRBV30 to TRBJ2-1; 7 nucleotides line up with TRBD1. V lost 4 bases to trimming and J lost 6 bases; unmatched junction nucleotides: 9. Germline loops: CDR1 GTSNPN, CDR2 SVGIG (reference sequence). The length of the CDR3 is 14 residues. This CDR3 is CAWNEGAKLNEQFF. The CDR3 nucleotides read TGTGCCTGGAACGAGGGGGCGAAACTCAATGAGCAGTTCTTC.

The CDR3 sequence: CASSLSEYRGNTGELFF. CDR3 bases: TGTGCCAGCAGTCTTTCGGAATACAGGGGAAACACCGGGGAGCTGTTTTTT. This chain links TRBV6-6 with TRBJ2-2; TRBD1 matches at 7 bases. V lost 5 bases to trimming and J lost 2 bases; unmatched junction nucleotides: 11. The germline V gene has CDR1 MNHNY and CDR2 SVGAGI (reference sequence). This CDR3 spans 17 amino acids.

The rearrangement uses TRBV6-5 and TRBJ2-7, with TRBD2 matching over 8 bases. CDR3 length: 15 residues. With 5 bases clipped from V and 2 bases from J, the junction kept 8 bases outside the gene matches. CDR1 is MNHEY and CDR2 is SVGAGI in the germline V gene. CDR3 bases: TGTGCCAGCAGTCAGACTAGCGTGCTAACCTACGAGCAGTACTTC. Translated, it gives CASSQTSVLTYEQYF.

In its sample, this clone was seen many times. The CDR3 region is CASRLDRSNYGYTF. CDR3 coding DNA: TGTGCCAGCAGACTGGACAGATCTAACTATGGCTACACCTTC. The V call is TRBV28, the J call TRBJ1-2; possibly TRBD1 for D (6 bases). V lost 6 bases, J lost 0 bases, and 11 bases lay in between. The CDR3 extends over 14 amino acids. The germline V gene encodes CDR1 MDHEN and CDR2 SYDVKM.

The chain recombines TRBV27 with TRBJ1-4; D not certain. This CDR3 is 11 amino acids long. CDR1 is MNHEY, CDR2 SMNVEV, per germline (reference sequence). V was clipped by 6 bases and J by 5 bases, with 4 bases between them. CDR3 bases: TGTGCCAGCAGGCGGAATGAAAAACTGTTTTTT. Residues: CASRRNEKLFF.

The V gene is TRBV3-1 (or the pseudogene TRBV3-2), the J gene TRBJ1-1; no firm D call. The CDR3 is 14 amino acids. CDR1 is LGHDT and CDR2 is YNNKEL in the germline V gene (reference sequence). With 3 bases removed from V and 7 bases from J, the gap between germline ends came to 15 bases. The CDR3 loop is CASSHLGEGVEAFF. As DNA, the CDR3 is TGTGCCAGCAGCCACCTAGGAGAGGGTGTTGAAGCTTTCTTT.

The rearrangement uses TRBV6-5 and TRBJ1-3, with 7 bases identical to TRBD1. Germline V lookup: CDR1 MNHEY, CDR2 SVGAGI. This CDR3 contains 15 residues. J was trimmed by 1 base and V by 2 bases; bases with no gene match: 2. The CDR3 sequence: CASSYDRASGNTIYF. In DNA form, the CDR3 reads TGTGCCAGCAGTTACGACAGGGCTTCTGGAAACACCATATATTTT.

The chain uses TRBV6-2 or TRBV6-3 and TRBJ2-4; the match to TRBD1 covers 9 bases. J gave up 6 bases and V 6 bases, and 6 bases lay outside the gene matches. CDR1 and CDR2 from the germline V gene are MNHEY and SVGEGT. The CDR3 has 14 amino acids. The CDR3 region has the DNA TGTGCCAGCAGCGTGACAGGGGGTGCAAACATTCAGTACTTC. It translates to CASSVTGGANIQYF.

The CDR3 sequence: CASSHRQGMNTEAFF. The CDR3 coding sequence is TGCGCCAGCAGCCATAGACAGGGAATGAACACTGAAGCTTTCTTT. The chain is built from TRBV4-1 and TRBJ1-1; 7 bases agree with TRBD1. V trimming: 3 bases; J trimming: 0 bases; junction bases outside the gene matches: 4. CDR3 length equals 15 residues. Germline V lookup: CDR1 MGHRA, CDR2 YSYEKL.

V is TRBV7-9 and J is TRBJ1-5, with 7 bases matching TRBD1. Germline V gives CDR1 SEHNR, CDR2 FQNEAQ (reference sequence). The J segment lost 7 bases and the V segment lost 1 base, leaving 7 bases of the junction unmatched. The CDR3 runs to 15 residues. The CDR3 loop is CASSLGQGERQPQHF. The CDR3 DNA follows: TGTGCCAGCAGCTTAGGACAGGGAGAGAGGCAGCCCCAGCATTTT.

V is TRBV6-2 or TRBV6-3 and J is TRBJ1-6; TRBD1 agrees at 12 bases. The V gene's germline CDR1 is MNHEY and CDR2 SVGEGT. The CDR3 is 18 amino acids. The trim removed 7 bases at V and 1 base at J, leaving 8 bases unmatched. The CDR3 region has the DNA TGTGCCAGCATCCCGGGACAGGGGGCGAGGTCCTATAATTCACCCCTCCACTTT. It is translated as CASIPGQGARSYNSPLHF.

This sequence joins TRBV28 and TRBJ1-2, with D unclear. In germline, CDR1 is MDHEN, CDR2 SYDVKM. With 2 bases removed from V and 3 bases from J, the gap between germline ends came to 10 bases. This CDR3 is built from 14 residues. The CDR3 sequence: CASSLMVSYYGYTF. In DNA form, the CDR3 reads TGTGCCAGCAGTTTAATGGTCAGTTACTATGGCTACACCTTC.

This clone showed up just once. The chain employs TRBV6-5 and TRBJ2-1, with 11 bases that match TRBD2. The length of the CDR3 is 15 residues. V lost 6 bases, J lost 4 bases, and 5 bases stayed unmatched. The germline V gene encodes CDR1 MNHEY and CDR2 SVGAGI. CDR3 sequence (DNA): TGTGCCAGCAGACCGGGACTAGCGGTTTACAATGAGCAGTTCTTC. Protein sequence: CASRPGLAVYNEQFF.

This chain links TRBV29-1 with TRBJ1-1; D is unclear. Between the trimmed V and J ends, which lost 5 bases and 11 bases, there was a span of 12 bases. The CDR3 has 10 amino acids. Germline values: CDR1 SQVTM, CDR2 ANQGSEA. CDR3 DNA sequence: TGCAGCGTTCAATCAGGTCGGGCTTTCTTT. Its translation is CSVQSGRAFF.

The rearrangement links TRBV5-6 to TRBJ2-1; TRBD1 agrees at 9 bases. This CDR3 has 15 amino acids. V lost 1 base to trimming and J lost 3 bases; unmatched junction nucleotides: 2. CDR1 is SGHDT, CDR2 YYEEEE, per germline. CDR3 DNA sequence: TGTGCCAGCAGCTTGCGGACAGGGGACTACAATGAGCAGTTCTTC. Translating gives CASSLRTGDYNEQFF.